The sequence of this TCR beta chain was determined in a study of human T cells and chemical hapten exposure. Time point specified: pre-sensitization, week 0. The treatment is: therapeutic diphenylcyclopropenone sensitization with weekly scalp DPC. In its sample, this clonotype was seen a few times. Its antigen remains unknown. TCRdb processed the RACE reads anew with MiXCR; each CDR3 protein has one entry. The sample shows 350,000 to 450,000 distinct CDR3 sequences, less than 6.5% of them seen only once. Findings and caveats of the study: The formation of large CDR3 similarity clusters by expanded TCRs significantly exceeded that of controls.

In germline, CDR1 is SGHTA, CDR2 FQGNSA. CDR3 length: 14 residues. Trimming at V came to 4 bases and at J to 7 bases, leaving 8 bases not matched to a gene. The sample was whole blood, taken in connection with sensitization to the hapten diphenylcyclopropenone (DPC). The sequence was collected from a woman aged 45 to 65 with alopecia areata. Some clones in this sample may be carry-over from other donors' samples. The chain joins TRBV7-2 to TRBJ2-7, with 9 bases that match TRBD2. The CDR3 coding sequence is TGTGCCAGCAGCTCCCTAGCGGGATCGTGGGAGCAGTACTTC. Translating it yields CASSSLAGSWEQYF. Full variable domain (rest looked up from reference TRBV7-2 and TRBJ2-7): GAGVSQSPSNKVTEKGKDVELRCDPISGHTALYWYRQSLGQGLEFLIYFQGNSAPDKSGLPSDRFSAERTGGSVSTLTIQRTQQEDSAVYLCASSSLAGSWEQYFGPGTRLTVT.